A selection of T cell receptor beta chains follows, all from one sample in a study of cytomegalovirus exposure and HLA in healthy donors. Profiling relied on immunoSEQ multiplex PCR, and the TCRdb table lists in-frame clones only, not all of them. The sample includes tens of thousands of clones, approximately 94% of them seen just once. Sequencing was done on a sample of PBMCs. Every receptor here comes from a woman under 30 in good health and CMV-seropositive. Both conserved end residues are part of each CDR3. Each record gives: D gene, J gene, V gene, clone size, CDR3 length, CDR3 protein, CDR3 DNA. A D gene is named only where the DNA matches it firmly. Clone size is stated in some rows and not others, as once, few, many or a class when expanded.

. TRBJ1-6 TRBV27 . 14 CASSSLWGDSPLHF TGTGCCAGCAGTTCCCTCTGGGGGGATTCACCCCTCCACTTT
TRBD2 TRBJ2-3 TRBV29-1 once 15 CSVRLAGGQGDTQYF TGCAGCGTTAGACTAGCGGGGGGCCAGGGGGATACGCAGTATTTT
TRBD2 TRBJ2-5 TRBV2 . 19 CASSAITQLAGGFRETQYF TGTGCCAGCAGCGCTATAACACAATTAGCGGGGGGCTTTAGAGAGACCCAGTACTTC
. TRBJ1-3 TRBV5-4 . 14 CASSYDRGGNTIYF TGTGCCAGCAGTTACGACCGGGGTGGAAACACCATATATTTT
TRBD1 TRBJ2-7 TRBV19 . 14 CASSPRQGAREQYF TGTGCCAGTAGCCCCCGACAGGGGGCGAGGGAGCAGTACTTC
TRBD1 TRBJ2-3 TRBV7-2 . 17 CASSYPPGQGSGDTQYF TGTGCCAGCAGCTACCCCCCGGGACAGGGGTCGGGAGATACGCAGTATTTT
. TRBJ2-2 TRBV6-1 . 13 CASSVRVTGELFF TGTGCCAGCAGTGTTCGGGTCACCGGGGAGCTGTTTTTT
. TRBJ2-7 TRBV2 . 11 CASGARHEQYF TGTGCCAGTGGGGCCCGCCACGAGCAGTACTTC
TRBD1 TRBJ2-3 TRBV6-4 . 15 CASSAGQGATDTQYF TGTGCCAGCAGTGCCGGACAGGGGGCCACAGATACGCAGTATTTT
TRBD1 TRBJ2-2 TRBV28 . 13 CASRRGRTGELFF TGTGCCAGCAGGAGGGGGCGCACCGGGGAGCTGTTTTTT